This T cell receptor (beta chain) was profiled in a study of blood T cell repertoires in COVID-19. Study-level information: The United States, Italy and Spain provided the acute and convalescent COVID-19 samples. T cells, B-cell-depleted T cells, or PBMCs provided the cDNA or gDNA that served as material.

Cohorts were determined from participant-reported clinical history. Each exposed participant met a COVID-19 case in the 2 weeks preceding study entry. TCRdb keeps only in-frame clones here, not all; method: immunoSEQ multiplex PCR. Among about 220,000 clones listed, 83% were seen once. J lost 2 bases, V lost 5 bases, and 13 bases had no gene match. CDR1 is MNHEY and CDR2 is SMNVEV in the germline V gene (reference sequence). The CDR3 length is 17 residues. The source of this sequence is a woman in her thirties or forties who had been exposed to COVID-19. The chain uses TRBV27 and TRBJ1-2; 8 nucleotides match TRBD1. Sequenced: PBMCs or T cells enriched from blood (not recorded which). CDR3 sequence (DNA): TGTGCCAGCAGTCCGCTAGGGAGACAGGGGAAAAACTATGGCTACACCTTC. Its translation: CASSPLGRQGKNYGYTF.